What follows describes a single T cell receptor (beta chain). For the second PCR, which ran for 7 to 11 cycles, a sample-barcoded 5' primer and a J-beta primer mix were used. Each cDNA molecule was tagged by a template-switch adaptor with 12 random nucleotides. TCRdb called the 5' RACE reads again in MiXCR, with one record for every CDR3 protein. The sample carries approximately 800,000 distinct CDR3 sequences, roughly 34% recorded once. This sample stems from a study of blood T cells in healthy people across ages. The total RNA that was extracted per sample amounted to at least 5 micrograms. Sequenced material: blood. This TCR derives from a man in his late teens or twenties in good health.

CDR3 loop: CSVIRTNDNEQFF. The CDR3 DNA reads TGCAGCGTGATTAGAACGAACGACAATGAGCAGTTCTTC. The genes are TRBV29-1 and TRBJ2-1; D is ambiguous. Between the trimmed V and J ends, which lost 6 bases and 5 bases, there was a span of 14 bases. Per the germline V gene, CDR1 is SQVTM and CDR2 is ANQGSEA. CDR3 size: 13 residues.